A selection of T cell receptor beta chains follows, all from one sample in a study of T-cell memory formation after mild COVID-19. Via MiXCR, TCRdb re-called the 5' RACE reads, giving one row per CDR3 protein. The table shows some 490,000 distinct CDR3 sequences, with roughly 18% occurring only once. Sample: PBMCs or a T cell subset sorted from them (not recorded which). These receptors were obtained from an adult woman who had mild COVID-19 (a few samples of this study predate the infection). Cell type and time point are not known. The CDR3 runs from the conserved cysteine through the conserved F or W. A D gene is named only where the DNA matches it firmly. Rows may omit the clone size; those that give it use once, few, many or a size class.

d_gene: TRBD1; abundance: .; j_gene: TRBJ1-5; v_gene: TRBV4-2; CDR3aa: CASSQGGTGGNQPQHF; CDR3nt: TGTGCCAGCAGCCAAGGGGGCACAGGGGGCAATCAGCCCCAGCATTTT
d_gene: TRBD2; abundance: few; j_gene: TRBJ2-1; v_gene: TRBV20-1; CDR3aa: CSARPGLAGSYNEQFF; CDR3nt: TGCAGTGCTAGACCGGGACTAGCGGGTTCTTACAATGAGCAGTTCTTC
d_gene: .; abundance: .; j_gene: TRBJ2-7; v_gene: TRBV6-5; CDR3aa: CASRATNSYEQYF; CDR3nt: TGTGCCAGCAGGGCGACGAACTCCTACGAGCAGTACTTC
d_gene: TRBD2; abundance: few; j_gene: TRBJ2-3; v_gene: TRBV29-1; CDR3aa: CSVVRTSRSTDTQYF; CDR3nt: TGCAGCGTTGTGCGGACTAGCCGGAGCACAGATACGCAGTATTTT
d_gene: TRBD2; abundance: few; j_gene: TRBJ2-2; v_gene: TRBV7-2; CDR3aa: CASSGPTSGSNTGELFF; CDR3nt: TGTGCCAGCAGCGGCCCGACTAGCGGGTCAAACACCGGGGAGCTGTTTTTT
d_gene: .; abundance: few; j_gene: TRBJ2-7; v_gene: TRBV24-1; CDR3aa: CATSDLLGYEQYF; CDR3nt: TGTGCCACCAGTGATTTGCTTGGGTACGAGCAGTACTTC
d_gene: TRBD1; abundance: few; j_gene: TRBJ1-5; v_gene: TRBV6-6; CDR3aa: CASSYWRTGDGQPQHF; CDR3nt: TGTGCCAGCAGTTACTGGCGGACAGGGGACGGTCAGCCCCAGCATTTT
d_gene: TRBD2; abundance: many; j_gene: TRBJ2-1; v_gene: TRBV30; CDR3aa: CAWSGRGATRNEQFF; CDR3nt: TGTGCCTGGAGTGGGCGGGGGGCTACCCGGAATGAGCAGTTCTTC
d_gene: .; abundance: many; j_gene: TRBJ1-5; v_gene: TRBV15; CDR3aa: CSNQPQHF; CDR3nt: TGTAGCAATCAGCCCCAGCATTTT
d_gene: TRBD1; abundance: .; j_gene: TRBJ2-2; v_gene: TRBV12-3/TRBV12-4; CDR3aa: CASSWDRARKDTGELFF; CDR3nt: TGTGCCAGCAGTTGGGACAGGGCTAGAAAGGACACCGGGGAGCTGTTTTTT
d_gene: .; abundance: many; j_gene: TRBJ2-3; v_gene: TRBV24-1; CDR3aa: CATSDLPGREWADTQYF; CDR3nt: TGTGCCACCAGTGATTTGCCAGGCCGGGAGTGGGCAGATACGCAGTATTTT
d_gene: .; abundance: many; j_gene: TRBJ2-3; v_gene: TRBV6-2/TRBV6-3; CDR3aa: CASSYNQFTDTQYF; CDR3nt: TGTGCCAGCAGTTACAATCAGTTCACAGATACGCAGTATTTT
d_gene: .; abundance: few; j_gene: TRBJ1-4; v_gene: TRBV25-1; CDR3aa: CASSEISGQGTNEKLFF; CDR3nt: .
d_gene: TRBD1; abundance: few; j_gene: TRBJ2-6; v_gene: TRBV20-1; CDR3aa: CSARRTGGSGANVLTF; CDR3nt: TGCAGTGCTAGAAGGACAGGGGGCTCTGGGGCCAACGTCCTGACTTTC
d_gene: .; abundance: .; j_gene: TRBJ2-7; v_gene: TRBV29-1; CDR3aa: CSVEEGDYEQYF; CDR3nt: TGCAGCGTTGAAGAAGGGGACTACGAGCAGTACTTC
d_gene: .; abundance: .; j_gene: TRBJ1-6; v_gene: TRBV27; CDR3aa: CASSPRAGVNSPLHF; CDR3nt: TGTGCCAGCAGTCCCCGCGCGGGGGTTAATTCACCCCTCCACTTT
d_gene: .; abundance: few; j_gene: TRBJ2-3; v_gene: TRBV4-3; CDR3aa: CASSQDGGKVNSDTQYF; CDR3nt: TGCGCCAGCAGCCAAGATGGGGGAAAGGTCAATTCAGATACGCAGTATTTT
d_gene: TRBD2; abundance: many; j_gene: TRBJ2-7; v_gene: TRBV6-6; CDR3aa: CASSSTPGTSGPISYEQYF; CDR3nt: TGTGCCAGCAGTTCAACCCCCGGGACTAGCGGGCCAATCTCCTACGAGCAGTACTTC
d_gene: .; abundance: few; j_gene: TRBJ1-1; v_gene: TRBV3-1; CDR3aa: CASSQGAGQNTEAFF; CDR3nt: TGTGCCAGCAGCCAAGGTGCGGGGCAGAACACTGAAGCTTTCTTT
d_gene: TRBD1; abundance: few; j_gene: TRBJ1-1; v_gene: TRBV20-1; CDR3aa: CSARDPGQGITEAFF; CDR3nt: TGCAGTGCTAGAGATCCGGGACAGGGAATTACTGAAGCTTTCTTT
d_gene: .; abundance: .; j_gene: TRBJ2-3; v_gene: TRBV7-3; CDR3aa: CASSLNGGTDTQYF; CDR3nt: TGTGCCAGCAGCCTAAACGGGGGCACAGATACGCAGTATTTT
d_gene: TRBD1; abundance: .; j_gene: TRBJ1-2; v_gene: TRBV6-5; CDR3aa: CASSYEGAWGYTF; CDR3nt: TGTGCCAGCAGTTATGAGGGGGCTTGGGGCTACACCTTC
d_gene: .; abundance: .; j_gene: TRBJ2-1; v_gene: TRBV15; CDR3aa: CATSRVEGRNPYNEQFF; CDR3nt: TGTGCCACCAGCAGAGTGGAGGGGAGAAACCCTTACAATGAGCAGTTCTTC
d_gene: TRBD1; abundance: few; j_gene: TRBJ1-1; v_gene: TRBV7-9; CDR3aa: CASSSQGENTEAFF; CDR3nt: TGTGCCAGCAGCTCCCAGGGGGAGAACACTGAAGCTTTCTTT
d_gene: TRBD1; abundance: .; j_gene: TRBJ1-1; v_gene: TRBV12-3/TRBV12-4; CDR3aa: CATFLGTGVTEAFF; CDR3nt: TGTGCCACCTTCCTCGGGACAGGGGTTACTGAAGCTTTCTTT
d_gene: .; abundance: few; j_gene: TRBJ2-5; v_gene: TRBV24-1; CDR3aa: CATSDSPGVETQYF; CDR3nt: TGTGCCACCAGTGATTCGCCCGGGGTAGAGACCCAGTACTTC
d_gene: .; abundance: few; j_gene: TRBJ1-5; v_gene: TRBV19; CDR3aa: CASSGQVSNQPQHF; CDR3nt: TGTGCCAGTAGCGGGCAGGTTAGCAATCAGCCCCAGCATTTT
d_gene: TRBD1; abundance: .; j_gene: TRBJ2-7; v_gene: TRBV20-1; CDR3aa: CSAAPGQGTISSYEQYF; CDR3nt: TGCAGTGCTGCGCCGGGACAGGGGACAATCTCCTCCTACGAGCAGTACTTC